Listed below are T cell receptor beta chains from one sample, sequenced in a study of T cells after yellow fever vaccination. TCRdb redid the calling of the 5' RACE reads with MiXCR, one entry per CDR3 protein. The data hold roughly 240,000 distinct CDR3 sequences, with approximately 6.3% observed a single time. Sequencing used CD4+ T cells sorted from PBMCs, obtained on the day of the yellow fever booster vaccination. The receptor source for this set is a man aged 30-40 years who received the YFV17D yellow fever vaccine. Both conserved end residues are part of each CDR3. Each record gives: J gene, D gene, V gene, clone size, CDR3 length, CDR3 DNA, CDR3 protein. D genes are given only for firm matches. Clone size is shown for a subset of rows, as once, few, many or a class of expanded clone.

j_gene: TRBJ1-4
d_gene: TRBD1
v_gene: TRBV5-6
abundance: many
len: 12
CDR3nt: TGTGCCAGCAGCACAAATGACAGGGATCTGTTTTTT
CDR3aa: CASSTNDRDLFF

j_gene: TRBJ1-4
d_gene: TRBD1
v_gene: TRBV4-3
abundance: few
len: 18
CDR3nt: TGCGCCAGCAGCCAAAGAACCTTGGCGAGACAGGGTGTAGAAAAACTGTTTTTT
CDR3aa: CASSQRTLARQGVEKLFF

j_gene: TRBJ1-1
d_gene: .
v_gene: TRBV10-3
abundance: many
len: 13
CDR3nt: TGTGCCACCGTGGAATATCCGGGCACTGAAGCTTTCTTT
CDR3aa: CATVEYPGTEAFF

j_gene: TRBJ2-3
d_gene: .
v_gene: TRBV12-3/TRBV12-4
abundance: few
len: 15
CDR3nt: TGTGCCAGCAGTTCTGCGGGGTATAGGGCAGATACGCAGTATTTT
CDR3aa: CASSSAGYRADTQYF

j_gene: TRBJ2-1
d_gene: .
v_gene: TRBV6-1
abundance: many
len: 14
CDR3nt: TGTGCCAGCAGTGACAGGGATCCCTACAATGAGCAGTTCTTC
CDR3aa: CASSDRDPYNEQFF

j_gene: TRBJ2-1
d_gene: .
v_gene: TRBV7-2
abundance: many
len: 13
CDR3nt: TGTGCCAGCAGCTTAGGGCGAGACAATGAGCAGTTCTTC
CDR3aa: CASSLGRDNEQFF

j_gene: TRBJ2-7
d_gene: .
v_gene: TRBV20-1
abundance: many
len: 12
CDR3nt: TGCAGTGCTCCAGGGAGTTCCTACGAGCAGTACTTC
CDR3aa: CSAPGSSYEQYF

j_gene: TRBJ2-5
d_gene: TRBD2
v_gene: TRBV24-1
abundance: .
len: 15
CDR3nt: TGTGCCACCAGTGACCCAGCGGGAGCGGGGGAGACCCAGTACTTC
CDR3aa: CATSDPAGAGETQYF

j_gene: TRBJ2-3
d_gene: .
v_gene: TRBV19
abundance: few
len: 15
CDR3nt: TGTGCCAGTAGGCCGGGACTCCCGGCGGGAGATACGCAGTATTTT
CDR3aa: CASRPGLPAGDTQYF

j_gene: TRBJ1-5
d_gene: .
v_gene: TRBV12-3/TRBV12-4
abundance: .
len: 15
CDR3nt: TGTGCCAGCAGTTTAAATCAGGGAGGCAATCAGCCCCAGCATTTT
CDR3aa: CASSLNQGGNQPQHF

j_gene: TRBJ1-2
d_gene: .
v_gene: TRBV7-3
abundance: few
len: 15
CDR3nt: TGTGCCAGCAGCCTAGACGGAGGGGGGGCCTATGGCTACACCTTC
CDR3aa: CASSLDGGGAYGYTF

j_gene: TRBJ2-3
d_gene: .
v_gene: TRBV10-1
abundance: few
len: 14
CDR3nt: TGCGCCAGCAGTAGGCTATTGATTGGGGATACGCAGTATTTT
CDR3aa: CASSRLLIGDTQYF

j_gene: TRBJ2-1
d_gene: TRBD1
v_gene: TRBV20-1
abundance: .
len: 14
CDR3nt: TGCAGTGCAATCGGACAGGGGGCTTACAATGAGCAGTTCTTC
CDR3aa: CSAIGQGAYNEQFF